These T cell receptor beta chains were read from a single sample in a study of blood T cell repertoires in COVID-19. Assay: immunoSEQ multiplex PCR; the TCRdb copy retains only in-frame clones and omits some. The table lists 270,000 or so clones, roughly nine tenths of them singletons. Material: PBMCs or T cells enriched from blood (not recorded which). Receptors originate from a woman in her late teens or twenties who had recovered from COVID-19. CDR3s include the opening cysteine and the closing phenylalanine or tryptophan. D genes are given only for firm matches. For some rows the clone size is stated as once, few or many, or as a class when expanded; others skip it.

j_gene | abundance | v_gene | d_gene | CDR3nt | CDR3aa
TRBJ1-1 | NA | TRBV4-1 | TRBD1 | TGCGCCAGCAGCAATACACAGGGGTACACTGAAGCTTTCTTT | CASSNTQGYTEAFF
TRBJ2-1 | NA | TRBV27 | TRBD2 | TGTGCCAGCAGTTTACCCCGTACTAGCGGGAACAATGAGCAGTTCTTC | CASSLPRTSGNNEQFF
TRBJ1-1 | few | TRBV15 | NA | TGTGCCACCAGCAGAGAGGGGGAGGGGGGCACTGAAGCTTTCTTT | CATSREGEGGTEAFF
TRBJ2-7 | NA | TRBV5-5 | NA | TGTGCCAGCAGCTTGACAGACAGCTACGAGCAGTACTTC | CASSLTDSYEQYF
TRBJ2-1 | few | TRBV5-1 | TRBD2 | TGCGCCAGCAGCTTCGGCGGGAGGGCCCCTGAGCAGTTCTTC | CASSFGGRAPEQFF
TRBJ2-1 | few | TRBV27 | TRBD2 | TGTGCCAGCAGTTTAGTTGCTAGCGGGAGATTAAACAATGAGCAGTTCTTC | CASSLVASGRLNNEQFF
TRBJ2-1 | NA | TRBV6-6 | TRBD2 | TGTGCCAGCAACCCGGGATATAGCGGGAGTTTAAATGAGCAGTTCTTC | CASNPGYSGSLNEQFF
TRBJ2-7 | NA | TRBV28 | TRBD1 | TGTGCCAGCAGTTACCGGGACAGAGACTACGAGCAGTACTTC | CASSYRDRDYEQYF
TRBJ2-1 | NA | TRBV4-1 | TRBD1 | TGCGCCAGCAGCCAAGGGACAGGGATACCCTACAATGAGCAGTTCTTC | CASSQGTGIPYNEQFF
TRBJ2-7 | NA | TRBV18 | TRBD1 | TGTGCCAGCTCCCCGGGACAGGGCTTTTACGAGCAGTACTTC | CASSPGQGFYEQYF
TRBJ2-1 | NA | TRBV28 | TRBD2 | TGTGCCAGCAGTCGGACTAGCGGGGGGTACCCCCTCAATGAGCAGTTCTTC | CASSRTSGGYPLNEQFF
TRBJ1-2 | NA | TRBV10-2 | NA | TGCGCCAGCAGTGATAATGGAGGTGGCTACACCTTC | CASSDNGGGYTF
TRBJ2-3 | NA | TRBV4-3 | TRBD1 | TGCGCCAGCAGCCAGGAACGTACTAGGACAGGGGGCATAATGGGCACAGATACGCAGTATTTT | CASSQERTRTGGIMGTDTQYF
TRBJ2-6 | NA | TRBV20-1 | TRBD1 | TGCAGTGCTAGTAGGACAGGGTTGTCTGGGGCCAACGTCCTGACTTTC | CSASRTGLSGANVLTF
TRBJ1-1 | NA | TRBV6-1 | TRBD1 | TGTGCCAGCAGTGAAACAGGGGGAAGGACTGAAGCTTTCTTT | CASSETGGRTEAFF
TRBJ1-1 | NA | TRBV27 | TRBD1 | TGTGCCAGCAGTGCCGGACAGGGGGCGTTTATGAACACTGAAGCTTTCTTT | CASSAGQGAFMNTEAFF
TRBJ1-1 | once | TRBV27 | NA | TGTGCCAGCAGTTTATCGAGGGAGCTTGGAACTGAAGCTTTCTTT | CASSLSRELGTEAFF
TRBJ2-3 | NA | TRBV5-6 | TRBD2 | TGTGCCAGCAGATCGCTAGCGGGAGGGGGAGATACGCAGTATTTT | CASRSLAGGGDTQYF
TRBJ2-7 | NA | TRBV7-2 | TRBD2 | TGTGCCAGCAGCTTGGCCGGGACTAGCGATTACGAGCAGTACTTC | CASSLAGTSDYEQYF
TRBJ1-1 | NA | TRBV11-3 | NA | TGTGCCAGCAGCCCCCCCGGAGGCACTGAAGCTTTCTTT | CASSPPGGTEAFF
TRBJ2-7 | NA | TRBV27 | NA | TGTGCCAGCAGTTTATTACCCCAGTACGAGCAGTACTTC | CASSLLPQYEQYF